A single sample gave rise to the 23 T cell receptor beta chains below, sequenced in a study of CD8 T cells in ankylosing spondylitis. These receptors are not linked to any known antigen. TCRdb processed the 5' RACE reads anew with MiXCR; each CDR3 protein has one entry. Of 100,000 to 150,000 distinct CDR3 sequences in the sample, 15% to 20% were seen once. Study-wide results and limits: It appeared that ankylosing spondylitis blood was characterized by a TCR beta motif of eight highly homologous variants.

Input material: blood, either unsorted or a sorted T cell fraction (not recorded which). The source of these receptors is a male donor with ankylosing spondylitis.

This clonotype has a handful of counts. The V call is TRBV2, the J call TRBJ2-1, with D uncertain. CDR3 length: 12 residues. V dropped 8 bases and J dropped 1 base, with 6 bases sitting between them. Germline CDR1 and CDR2: SNHLY and FYNNEI. CDR3 region: CASYVSYNEQFF. CDR3 sequence (DNA): TGTGCCAGCTACGTTTCCTACAATGAGCAGTTCTTC. The whole variable domain, remainder taken from reference TRBV2 and TRBJ2-1, is EPEVTQTPSHQVTQMGQEVILRCVPISNHLYFYWYRQILGQKVEFLVSFYNNEISEKSEIFDDQFSVERPDGSNFTLKIRSTKLEDSAMYFCASYVSYNEQFFGPGTRLTVL.

This clonotype was seen just once. V and J are TRBV21-1 and TRBJ2-1; the DNA was not compared with TRBD2, the D call given in the table. TRBV21-1 counts as a pseudogene. The length of the CDR3 is 17 residues. The CDR3 DNA sequence: TGTGCCAGCAGCAAAAGACCCGGCGGAAGTTCCTACAATGAGCAGTTCTTC. Its translation: CASSKRPGGSSYNEQFF.

The rearrangement links TRBV11-1 to TRBJ2-7; D is perhaps TRBD1 (6 bases). V dropped 1 base and J dropped 3 bases, with 7 bases sitting between them. Germline CDR1 is SGHAT and CDR2 is FQDESV (reference sequence). CDR3 length: 13 residues. DNA for the CDR3: TGTGCCAGCAGCTTAGGGGGGCACTACGAGCAGTACTTC. It translates to CASSLGGHYEQYF.

The chain employs TRBV29-1 and TRBJ2-2; TRBD2 matches at 11 bases. The ends lost 8 bases at V and 5 bases at J; junction bases unmatched: 10. There are 15 residues in the CDR3. Looked up from germline, CDR1 is SQVTM and CDR2 is ANQGSEA. This CDR3 is CSSTTGTSGTGELFF. The DNA of the CDR3 is TGCAGCTCAACGACCGGGACTAGCGGAACCGGGGAGCTGTTTTTT.

The V and J genes are TRBV2 and TRBJ2-2, with 7 bases matching TRBD2. CDR1 and CDR2 (germline): SNHLY, FYNNEI. The CDR3 has 13 residues. The V gene end was trimmed by 9 bases and the J gene end by 4 bases; junction bases not matched to a gene: 5. Written as DNA, the CDR3 is TGTGCCAGTGTTACTAGCGTCACCGGGGAGCTGTTTTTT. Residues: CASVTSVTGELFF.

This clonotype was found a few times. This rearrangement joins TRBV28 to TRBJ2-5; tentatively, D is TRBD1 (5 bases). Trimming shortened V by 6 bases and J by 0 bases, and 14 bases separated the two germline ends. The CDR3 has 15 amino acids. The germline CDR1 and CDR2 sequences are MDHEN and SYDVKM. The DNA of the CDR3 is TGTGCCAGCAGCCCCTCAGCAGGGTACCAAGAGACCCAGTACTTC. This translates into CASSPSAGYQETQYF.

This clonotype was seen a handful of times. The genes are TRBV7-2 and TRBJ2-5, with a tentative D call TRBD2 (5 bases). The V end lost 3 bases, the J end lost 3 bases, and 11 bases lay between the germline ends. This CDR3 has 14 amino acids. Germline V gene sequence: CDR1 SGHTA, CDR2 FQGNSA. The CDR3 region is CASSLRWGEETQYF. CDR3 nucleotides: TGTGCCAGCAGCTTGAGATGGGGAGAAGAGACCCAGTACTTC.

The gene calls are TRBV27 and TRBJ1-1; D uncertain. CDR3 length: 14 amino acids. Trimming cost V 8 bases and J 4 bases, with 17 bases left between them. The germline V gene encodes CDR1 MNHEY and CDR2 SMNVEV (reference sequence). DNA for the CDR3: TGTGCCAGCTCTAAGACTGGCAGCCCCACTGAAGCTTTCTTT. Encoded protein: CASSKTGSPTEAFF.

The chain employs TRBV10-3 and TRBJ1-1, with D maybe TRBD1 (5 bases). Deletions cut 4 bases from V and 5 bases from J, with 8 bases between. The CDR3 spans 12 residues. The germline V gene has CDR1 ENHRY and CDR2 SYGVKD. Written as DNA, the CDR3 is TGTGCCATCAGTGGTGACAGAACTGAAGCTTTCTTT. It is translated as CAISGDRTEAFF.

This clonotype was picked up a small number of times. CDR3 loop: CASTLTSGQETQYF. CDR3 nucleotide sequence: TGTGCCAGCACCCTGACTAGCGGGCAAGAGACCCAGTACTTC. This rearrangement joins TRBV12-3 or TRBV12-4 to TRBJ2-5; 10 bases fit TRBD2. The CDR3 loop spans 14 amino acids. Trimming removed 7 bases from V and 2 bases from J; junction bases left unmatched: 4.

This clonotype showed up just a few times. DNA for the CDR3: TGTGCCAGCAGCTTAGGCCTACCTCCCGGGGAGCTGTTTTTT. Translation gives CASSLGLPPGELFF. The V gene is TRBV7-9, the J gene TRBJ2-2, with no clear D. The CDR3 has 14 residues. Germline V gene sequence: CDR1 SEHNR, CDR2 FQNEAQ (reference sequence). V was shortened by 1 base and J by 6 bases, with 9 bases between the two germline ends.

The V gene is TRBV12-3 or TRBV12-4, the J gene TRBJ2-7, with 7 bases lining up with TRBD1. The CDR3 runs 17 residues. The V and J ends lost 1 base and 6 bases, in that order; junction bases with no gene match: 15. The DNA for the CDR3 is TGTGCCAGCAGTTTAGGGCTGACAGGGCTCCTCTTGGGCGAGCAGTACTTC. Translation gives CASSLGLTGLLLGEQYF.

This chain's CDR3 is CASSHNSRGGRVDNEQFF. Written as DNA, the CDR3 is TGTGCCAGCAGCCACAACTCCCGAGGAGGGAGGGTCGACAATGAGCAGTTCTTC. This sequence joins TRBV16 and TRBJ2-1, with 7 bases aligning to TRBD2. The CDR3 spans 18 residues. Germline lookup yields CDR1 KGHSY and CDR2 FQNENV. The V segment lost 3 bases and the J segment 5 bases; nucleotides outside the gene matches: 16.

V usage is TRBV7-9 and J usage is TRBJ2-7; no firm D call. The V and J ends lost 2 bases and 6 bases respectively, with 8 bases between them. This CDR3 contains 12 residues. The germline V gene encodes CDR1 SEHNR and CDR2 FQNEAQ (reference sequence). The CDR3 loop is CASSLRPPEQYF. CDR3 bases: TGTGCCAGCAGCTTACGCCCACCCGAGCAGTACTTC.

In this sample, this clonotype turned up once. This chain joins TRBV20-1 and TRBJ2-2; the D gene is possibly TRBD2 (5 bases). V was pared by 7 bases and J by 0 bases, with 9 bases between. The CDR3 sequence is 13 residues long. Germline CDR1 DFQATT, CDR2 SNEGSKA (reference sequence). CDR3 in DNA: TGCAGTGGAAGGCGGGCGAACACCGGGGAGCTGTTTTTT. Its protein is CSGRRANTGELFF.

In its sample, this clonotype was seen a few times. This sequence joins TRBV9 and TRBJ2-7; no reliable D call. The V end was cut by 4 bases, the J end by 2 bases, with 13 bases between. The CDR3 totals 14 residues. The germline CDR1 and CDR2 sequences are SGDLS and YYNGEE. CDR3 region: CASSTESKAYEQYF. In nucleotides, the CDR3 is TGTGCCAGCAGCACAGAATCAAAGGCCTACGAGCAGTACTTC.

In this sample, this clonotype turned up a few times. The CDR3 sequence: CASSSLAQYF. CDR3 in DNA: TGTGCCAGCAGCTCATTGGCGCAGTATTTT. The chain carries TRBV7-9 and TRBJ2-3; D not resolved. The CDR3 length is 10 residues. Trimming pared 4 bases from V and 10 bases from J, leaving 6 bases between. Per the germline V gene, CDR1 is SEHNR and CDR2 is FQNEAQ (reference sequence).

This clonotype was observed many times. This sequence joins TRBV6-2 or TRBV6-3 and TRBJ1-5, with 7 bases aligning to TRBD1. The J segment lost 10 bases and the V segment lost 2 bases, leaving 11 bases of the junction unmatched. This CDR3 region has 15 residues. Germline CDR1 is MNHEY and CDR2 is SVGEGT. DNA of the CDR3: TGTGCCAGCAGTTACGCTTCGAGCAGGGGGGGTCCCCAGCATTTT. Amino acids: CASSYASSRGGPQHF.

V and J are TRBV12-3 or TRBV12-4 and TRBJ1-3; tentative D call: TRBD1 (5 bases). The CDR3 totals 15 residues. V lost 6 bases and J 4 bases, leaving 16 bases between the germline ends. The CDR3 here is CASSPLTEVGNTIYF. The CDR3 nucleotides read TGTGCCAGCAGCCCCTTGACAGAAGTAGGAAACACCATATATTTT.

The chain links TRBV12-3 or TRBV12-4 to TRBJ1-4; no reliable D call. The CDR3 covers 14 residues. Trimming took off 4 bases at V and 0 bases at J, with 6 bases between the two ends. CDR3 region: CASSSGTTNEKLFF. CDR3 nucleotide sequence: TGTGCCAGCAGTTCGGGGACAACTAATGAAAAACTGTTTTTT.

The chain links TRBV2 to TRBJ1-5, with a weak D call TRBD1 (6 bases). From germline, CDR1 is SNHLY and CDR2 FYNNEI. The length of the CDR3 is 16 residues. Trimming stripped 6 bases from V and 5 bases from J, with 20 bases between. Written as DNA, the CDR3 is TGTGCCAGCAGCCGAATTTCCCGGGACATCGATCAGCCCCAGCATTTT. It is translated as CASSRISRDIDQPQHF.

This rearrangement joins TRBV7-9 to TRBJ2-7; maybe TRBD2 (5 bases). From germline, CDR1 is SEHNR and CDR2 FQNEAQ (reference sequence). Between the trimmed V and J ends, which lost 5 bases and 1 base, there was a span of 9 bases. There are 13 residues in the CDR3. The CDR3 here is CASSPQRSYEQYF. CDR3 DNA: TGTGCCAGCAGCCCTCAGCGGTCCTACGAGCAGTACTTC. The full variable domain, its missing parts supplied by reference TRBV7-9 and TRBJ2-7, is DTGVSQNPRHKITKRGQNVTFRCDPISEHNRLYWYRQTLGQGPEFLTYFQNEAQLEKSRLLSDRFSAERPKGSFSTLEIQRTEQGDSAMYLCASSPQRSYEQYFGPGTRLTVT.

The chain employs TRBV30 and TRBJ2-2; 10 nucleotides match TRBD2. Unmatched junction bases numbered 15, after V lost 6 bases and J lost 8 bases. CDR1 is GTSNPN and CDR2 is SVGIG in the germline V gene (reference sequence). The CDR3 runs to 16 residues. The CDR3: CACPGGLAGETGELFF. The CDR3 DNA is TGTGCCTGTCCCGGGGGGCTAGCGGGAGAGACGGGGGAGCTGTTTTTT.